This T cell receptor beta chain was identified during a study of neurological immune-mediated disorders. The study's findings and limits: HTLV-1-associated myelopathy displayed the greatest TCR clonal expansion, and multiple sclerosis exhibited the smallest, lower than that of healthy controls.

Ten or more counts support this clonotype. Its antigen is unidentified. The cDNA was synthesized by means of template-switch 5'RACE, which was carried out with 10-nucleotide random UMIs. Each sequencing run yielded over 160 million TCR-beta sequences from 15-18 subjects. TCRdb reprocessed the 5' RACE reads with MiXCR, giving one entry per CDR3 protein. Seen here are fewer than 85,000 distinct CDR3 sequences, roughly a sixth observed once, and the top ten hold less than 20%. The unsorted libraries were generated from a total of 2 million PBMCs, which had been stored in RNAlater at -80 C. This CDR3 has 14 residues. CDR1 and CDR2 (germline): DFQATT, SNEGSKA (reference sequence). J was trimmed by 12 bases and V by 0 bases; bases with no gene match: 6.

J is TRBJ2-1 and V is TRBV20-1; 12 bases are a match to TRBD2. Sequencing used PBMCs. The TCR was taken from a woman between 40 and 55 years old in good health. This chain's CDR3 is CSARDLLAGGGQFF. The CDR3 DNA reads TGCAGTGCTAGAGATTTACTAGCGGGGGGAGGGCAGTTCTTC.